This TCR beta chain was documented in a study of CD8+CD57+ T cells in acquired aplastic anemia. Both TCR beta VDJ combination and CDR3 sequence profiling were carried out. Genomic DNA was the template for this profiling. In TCRdb, the reads were re-called with MiXCR into one record per CDR3 protein. The sample includes approximately 98,000 distinct CDR3 sequences, around 53% of them seen just once. The sequence came from a human donor in good health, serving as a control. The specimen was sorted CD4+, CD8+, or CD8+CD57+ T cells (not recorded which) from PBMCs.

CDR3 sequence reads: CSAGFGGDTQYF. CDR3 bases: TGCAGCGCTGGATTCGGGGGAGATACGCAGTATTTT. The chain has TRBV29-1 and TRBJ2-3; TRBD2 is a possible D gene (6 bases). Germline V gene lookup returns CDR1 SQVTM and CDR2 ANQGSEA. V was pared by 7 bases and J by 5 bases, with 13 bases between. CDR3 length: 12 amino acids.